Listed below are T cell receptor beta chains from one sample, sequenced in a study of cytomegalovirus exposure and HLA in healthy donors. Measured with immunoSEQ multiplex PCR; TCRdb has only the in-frame clones, and not every one. Among about 120,000 clones listed, 8.5% to 10% were seen once. The sequenced sample was PBMCs. The receptors stem from a man aged 25 to 40 in good health and CMV-seronegative. The CDR3 runs from the conserved cysteine through the conserved F or W. The order of the fields is clone size, D gene, J gene, V gene, CDR3 DNA, CDR3 protein. A D gene is named only where the DNA matches it firmly. Not every row has a clone size; where given, it reads once, few, many or a size class.

NA	NA	TRBJ1-5	TRBV9	TGTGCCAGCAGCGTAGGGGGCTCCTATCAGCCCCAGCATTTT	CASSVGGSYQPQHF
NA	TRBD1	TRBJ2-7	TRBV18	TGTGCCAGCGGTACAGGGGGTAACGAGCAGTACTTC	CASGTGGNEQYF
few	NA	TRBJ2-3	TRBV27	TGTGCCAGCAGTTTGCCGACAAAAACGACGCCAGATACGCAGTATTTT	CASSLPTKTTPDTQYF
few	TRBD1	TRBJ1-5	TRBV7-9	TGTGCCAGCAGCTTTTACAGGGGGGACAATCAGCCCCAGCATTTT	CASSFYRGDNQPQHF
NA	NA	TRBJ2-7	TRBV2	TGTGCCAGCAGCTACCACGGGTTGCAATTCTCCTACGAGCAGTACTTC	CASSYHGLQFSYEQYF
NA	NA	TRBJ2-7	TRBV15	TGTGCCACCAGCATAGGACAGACCTATTACGAGCAGTACTTC	CATSIGQTYYEQYF
NA	TRBD1	TRBJ2-3	TRBV18	TGTGCCAGCTCACCATTGTCAGGGGGCCTGGATACGCAGTATTTT	CASSPLSGGLDTQYF
few	NA	TRBJ2-7	TRBV4-3	TGCGCCAGCAGCCAGAGCAGGGTGAACTACGAGCAGTACTTC	CASSQSRVNYEQYF
NA	NA	TRBJ2-7	TRBV2	TGTGCCAGCAGTGGGACTTCATACGAGCAGTACTTC	CASSGTSYEQYF
few	NA	TRBJ1-5	TRBV6-5	TGTGCCAGCAGTTACTCGGGTGTGATGAGGCAGCCCCAGCATTTT	CASSYSGVMRQPQHF
NA	NA	TRBJ2-1	TRBV10-3	TGTGCCATCAGTGAGTCACAGTACAATGAGCAGTTCTTC	CAISESQYNEQFF
NA	TRBD2	TRBJ2-1	TRBV6-6	TGTGCCAGCAGTGTTTTAGCGGGTGGGACCTACAATGAGCAGTTCTTC	CASSVLAGGTYNEQFF
NA	TRBD1	TRBJ1-1	TRBV5-6	TGTGCCAGCAGCCGTCCCGGACAGGGGGCGTACACTGAAGCTTTCTTT	CASSRPGQGAYTEAFF
few	NA	TRBJ2-7	TRBV30	TGTGCCTGGAGTGCAGGGCCTGGCTCATACGAGCAGTACTTT	CAWSAGPGSYEQYF
few	NA	TRBJ1-6	TRBV15	TGTGCCACCAGCGTCGGACAGAGGACACCCCTCCACTTT	CATSVGQRTPLHF
few	NA	TRBJ1-5	TRBV5-4	TGTGCCAGCAGCTCAGGGAGGGACGGCAATCAGCCCCAGCATTTT	CASSSGRDGNQPQHF
NA	NA	TRBJ2-2	TRBV6-1	TGTGCCACGGGGTCCGGGACTGATACCGGGGAGCTGTTTTTT	CATGSGTDTGELFF
NA	TRBD1	TRBJ2-1	TRBV6-1	TGTGCCAGCAGTGAGGACAGGGTTTATGATAATGAGCAGTTCTTC	CASSEDRVYDNEQFF
NA	NA	TRBJ2-7	TRBV9	TGTGCCAGCAGCGTAGAGTACTCGAGCAACGAGCAGTACTTC	CASSVEYSSNEQYF
few	TRBD1	TRBJ1-1	TRBV25-1	TGTGCCAGCAGTGGGGGCTCGGGACAGGAGGGCTTTGGCACTGAAGCTTTCTTT	CASSGGSGQEGFGTEAFF
few	NA	TRBJ1-5	TRBV5-8	TGTGCCAGCAGCTTGGTCCAGTATAGCAATCAGCCCCAGCATTTT	CASSLVQYSNQPQHF
NA	NA	TRBJ1-6	TRBV30	TGTGCCTGGGATGATTTGCCGGGAAAGTATAATTCACCCCTCCACTTT	CAWDDLPGKYNSPLHF
few	TRBD2	TRBJ2-3	TRBV5-6	TGTGCCAGCAGCCCATTACTAGCGGGAGTATCGGCAGATACGCAGTATTTT	CASSPLLAGVSADTQYF
NA	TRBD1	TRBJ1-5	TRBV4-3	TGCGCCAGCAGCCAAGTACAGGGGGTGGGTCAGCCCCAGCATTTT	CASSQVQGVGQPQHF
NA	TRBD1	TRBJ1-5	TRBV15	TGTGCCACGACGACAGGGGAAGAAAGCAATCAGCCCCAGCATTTT	CATTTGEESNQPQHF
NA	NA	TRBJ2-1	TRBV7-6	TGTGCCAGCAGCCCCGGACAGAGGGTTATCTTC	CASSPGQRVIF
NA	TRBD2	TRBJ2-1	TRBV28	TGTGCCAGCAGTTCGGGTAAGGGACTAGCGGGACTCTACAATGAGCAGTTCTTC	CASSSGKGLAGLYNEQFF
few	NA	TRBJ2-5	TRBV7-8	TGTGCCAGCAGCTTACGCCAAGAGACCCAGTACTTC	CASSLRQETQYF
few	NA	TRBJ1-2	TRBV10-1	TGCGCCAGCAGTCCCTACTCTAACTATGGCTACACCTTC	CASSPYSNYGYTF
few	TRBD1	TRBJ1-6	TRBV30	TGTGCCTCCTCAGGGGGCGATTCACCCCTCCACTTT	CASSGGDSPLHF
few	NA	TRBJ1-1	TRBV18	TGTGCCAGCTCACCAGGGAGTAACACTGAAGCTTTCTTT	CASSPGSNTEAFF
few	NA	TRBJ1-1	TRBV6-1	TGTGCCAGCAGTGAGGGGGGGTTGAGGACTGAAGCTTTCTTT	CASSEGGLRTEAFF
NA	NA	TRBJ2-1	TRBV6-6	TGTGCCAGCAGTTACTCCCGGGATGAGCAGTTCTTC	CASSYSRDEQFF
NA	NA	TRBJ2-3	TRBV2	TGTGCCAGCAGTGGACAGACAGATACGCAGTATTTT	CASSGQTDTQYF
NA	TRBD1	TRBJ1-2	TRBV5-6	TGTGCCAGCAGCTTGGTTGGCAGGGGGCAGGGCTATGGCTACACCTTC	CASSLVGRGQGYGYTF
once	NA	TRBJ1-1	TRBV27	TGTGCCAGCTACAAGGCGGGGGTGAACACTGAAGCTTTCTTT	CASYKAGVNTEAFF
NA	NA	TRBJ2-7	TRBV25-1	TGTGCCAGCAGTGAACGCGGCGAGCAGTACTTC	CASSERGEQYF
few	TRBD2	TRBJ2-3	TRBV7-7	TGTGCTAGCAGTCGGACTAGCGGGGACACAGATACGCAGTATTTT	CASSRTSGDTDTQYF
NA	NA	TRBJ1-4	TRBV4-3	TGCGCCAGCAGCCAAGATTACAGGGAGAATGAAAAACTGTTTTTT	CASSQDYRENEKLFF
NA	TRBD1	TRBJ1-3	TRBV9	TGTGCCAGCAGCTCGAGGACAGGGTCAGGAAACACCATATATTTT	CASSSRTGSGNTIYF
NA	NA	TRBJ2-3	TRBV5-1	TGCGCCAGCAGCCGTCCGGGGTTAGATACGCAGTATTTT	CASSRPGLDTQYF
NA	NA	TRBJ1-5	TRBV18	TGTGCCAGCCGAACAGGGATAAGCAATCAGCCCCAGCATTTT	CASRTGISNQPQHF
NA	NA	TRBJ2-4	TRBV10-1	TGCGCCAGCAGTCACCCGTCCCCGGACATTCAGTACTTC	CASSHPSPDIQYF
NA	NA	TRBJ1-2	TRBV12-5	TGTGCTAGTGGTACTCGTTCTAACTATGGCTACACCTTC	CASGTRSNYGYTF
few	NA	TRBJ2-7	TRBV6-1	TGTGCCAGCACCCTTAACGGGGTCCACGAGCAGTACTTC	CASTLNGVHEQYF
few	NA	TRBJ2-5	TRBV6-1	TGTGCCAGCAGTGAACAACCCCACACAGGGCAAGAGACCCAGTACTTC	CASSEQPHTGQETQYF